This T cell receptor (beta chain) was recorded in a study of T cells in Graves' hyperthyroidism and ophthalmopathy. It was RNA transcripts that yielded the amplified TCR beta CDR3 regions. The HTBI primer set served for first-round RT-PCR of the TCR CDR3. TCRdb ran MiXCR on the multiplex PCR reads and lists one entry per CDR3 protein. The sample has about 500,000 distinct CDR3 sequences; 15% to 20% are singletons. The germline CDR1 and CDR2 sequences are LGHNA and YSLEER. Trimming shortened V by 4 bases and J by 3 bases, and 16 bases separated the two germline ends. The CDR3 is 15 residues long. Broader study findings: Progression to ophthalmopathy was predicted a median of 6.5 months early.

Concerning this clonotype itself: Antigen: not known.

The chain recombines TRBV4-3 with TRBJ2-7; maybe TRBD2 (7 bases). Input material: blood. This TCR was sampled from a woman in her late teens or twenties with Graves' hyperthyroidism. The DNA for the CDR3 is TGCGCCAGCAGCCGGTCAGGGGAGGGGATCTACGAGCAGTACTTC. The encoded protein is CASSRSGEGIYEQYF.